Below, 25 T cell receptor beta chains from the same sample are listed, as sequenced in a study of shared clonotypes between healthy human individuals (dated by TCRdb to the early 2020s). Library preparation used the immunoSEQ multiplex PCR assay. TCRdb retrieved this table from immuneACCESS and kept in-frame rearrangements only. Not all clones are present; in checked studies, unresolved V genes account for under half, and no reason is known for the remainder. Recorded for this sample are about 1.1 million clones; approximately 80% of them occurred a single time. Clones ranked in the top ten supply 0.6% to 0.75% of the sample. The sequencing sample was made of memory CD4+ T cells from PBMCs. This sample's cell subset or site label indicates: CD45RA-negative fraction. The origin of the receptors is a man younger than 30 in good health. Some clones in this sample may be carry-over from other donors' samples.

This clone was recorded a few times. CDR3 nucleotide sequence: TGTGCCAGCTCACCACGGGGCCGTGGGCGGGAGTCCTACAATGAGCAGTTCTTC. It codes for CASSPRGRGRESYNEQFF. The V and J genes are TRBV18 and TRBJ2-1; 7 nucleotides align to TRBD2. Per germline, CDR1 KGHSH and CDR2 LQKENI. The V gene end was trimmed by 1 base and the J gene end by 1 base; junction bases not matched to a gene: 10. The CDR3 has 18 amino acids.

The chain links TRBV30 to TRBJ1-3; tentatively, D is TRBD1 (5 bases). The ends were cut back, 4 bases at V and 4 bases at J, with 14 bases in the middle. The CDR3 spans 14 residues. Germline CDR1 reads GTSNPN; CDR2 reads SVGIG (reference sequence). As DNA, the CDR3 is TGTGCCTGGATAGGTCAGACAGCCGGAAACACCATATATTTT. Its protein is CAWIGQTAGNTIYF.

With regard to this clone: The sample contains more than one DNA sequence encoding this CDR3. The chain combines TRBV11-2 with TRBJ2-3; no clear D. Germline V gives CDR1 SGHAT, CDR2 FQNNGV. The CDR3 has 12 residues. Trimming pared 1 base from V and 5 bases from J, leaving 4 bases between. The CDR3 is CASSLVRDTQYF. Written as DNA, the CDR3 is TGTGCCAGCAGCTTAGTTCGAGATACGCAGTATTTT.

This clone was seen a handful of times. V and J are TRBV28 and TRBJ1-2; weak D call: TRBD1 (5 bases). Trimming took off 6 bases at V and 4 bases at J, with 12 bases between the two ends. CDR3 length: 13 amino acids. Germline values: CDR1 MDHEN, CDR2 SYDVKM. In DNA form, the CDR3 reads TGTGCCAGCAGCCCTGGGAGGGGCTATGGCTACACCTTC. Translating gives CASSPGRGYGYTF.

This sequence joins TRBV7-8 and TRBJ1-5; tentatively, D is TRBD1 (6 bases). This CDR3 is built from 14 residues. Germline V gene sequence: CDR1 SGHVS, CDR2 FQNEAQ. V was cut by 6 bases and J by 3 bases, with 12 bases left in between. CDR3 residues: CASRPNRANQPQHF. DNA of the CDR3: TGTGCCAGCAGACCTAACAGGGCCAATCAGCCCCAGCATTTT.

CDR3 in DNA: TGTGCCAGCAGCCCCGGACCCGGGGGAGGCGATACGCAGTATTTT. It yields the protein CASSPGPGGGDTQYF. The chain uses TRBV7-2 and TRBJ2-3; maybe TRBD2 (6 bases). The length of the CDR3 is 15 residues. V was pared by 5 bases and J by 6 bases, with 18 bases between. The germline V gene has CDR1 SGHTA and CDR2 FQGNSA.

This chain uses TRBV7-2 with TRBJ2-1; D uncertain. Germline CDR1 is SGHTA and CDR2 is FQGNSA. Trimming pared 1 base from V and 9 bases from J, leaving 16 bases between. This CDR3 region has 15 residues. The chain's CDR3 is CASSLVGSAPSEQFF. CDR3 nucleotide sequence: TGTGCCAGCAGCTTAGTCGGTTCCGCCCCCAGTGAGCAGTTCTTC.

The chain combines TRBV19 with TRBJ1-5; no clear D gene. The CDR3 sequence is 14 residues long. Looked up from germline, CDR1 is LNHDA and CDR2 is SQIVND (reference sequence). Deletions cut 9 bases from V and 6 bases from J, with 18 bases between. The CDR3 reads CASRTDGLRQPQHF. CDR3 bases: TGTGCCAGCAGAACGGATGGGCTACGTCAGCCCCAGCATTTT.

The CDR3 DNA sequence: TGCGCCAGCAGCCAGGACTACTCCTACGAGCAGTACTTC. Residues: CASSQDYSYEQYF. The chain recombines TRBV5-1 with TRBJ2-7; possibly TRBD2 for D (6 bases). Germline V gives CDR1 SGHRS, CDR2 YFSETQ. This CDR3 is built from 13 residues. With 4 bases removed from V and 0 bases from J, the gap between germline ends came to 8 bases.

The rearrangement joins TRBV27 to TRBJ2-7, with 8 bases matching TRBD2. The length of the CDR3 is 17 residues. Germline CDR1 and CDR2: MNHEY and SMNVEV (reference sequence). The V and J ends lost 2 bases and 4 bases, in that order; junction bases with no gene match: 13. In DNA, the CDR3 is TGTGCCAGCAGTTTACTAGTGTTCGGGACTAGGGGTTACGAGCAGTACTTC. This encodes CASSLLVFGTRGYEQYF.

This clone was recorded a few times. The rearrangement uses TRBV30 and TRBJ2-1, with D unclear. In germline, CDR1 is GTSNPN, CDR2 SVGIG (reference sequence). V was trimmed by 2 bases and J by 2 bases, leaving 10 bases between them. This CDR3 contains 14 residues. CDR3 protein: CAWSFGHTYNEQFF. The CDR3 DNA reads TGTGCCTGGAGTTTCGGGCACACCTACAATGAGCAGTTCTTC.

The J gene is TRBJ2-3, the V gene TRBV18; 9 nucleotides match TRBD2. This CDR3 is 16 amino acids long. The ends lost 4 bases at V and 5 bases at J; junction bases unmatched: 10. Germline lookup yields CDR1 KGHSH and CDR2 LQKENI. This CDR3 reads CASSRTSGGRGDTQYF. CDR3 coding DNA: TGTGCCAGCTCACGCACAAGTGGCGGGAGGGGAGATACGCAGTATTTT.

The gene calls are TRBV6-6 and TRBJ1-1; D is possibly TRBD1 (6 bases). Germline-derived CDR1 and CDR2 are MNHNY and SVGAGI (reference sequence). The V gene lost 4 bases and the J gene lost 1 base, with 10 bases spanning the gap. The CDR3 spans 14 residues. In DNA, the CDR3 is TGTGCCAGCAGTTCTACAGGGCAGAACACTGAAGCTTTCTTT. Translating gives CASSSTGQNTEAFF.

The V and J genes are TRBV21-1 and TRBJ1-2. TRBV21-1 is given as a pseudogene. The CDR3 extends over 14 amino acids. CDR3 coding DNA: TGTGCCAGCAGCAAAGATAAACCTAACTATGGCTACACCTTC. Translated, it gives CASSKDKPNYGYTF.

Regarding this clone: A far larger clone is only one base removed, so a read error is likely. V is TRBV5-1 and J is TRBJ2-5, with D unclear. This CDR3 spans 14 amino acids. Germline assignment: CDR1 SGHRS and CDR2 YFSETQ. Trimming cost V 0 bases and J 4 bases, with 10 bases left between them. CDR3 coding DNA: TGCGCCAGCAGCTTGGTCGAGACCCGAGAGACCCAGTACTTC. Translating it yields CASSLVETRETQYF.

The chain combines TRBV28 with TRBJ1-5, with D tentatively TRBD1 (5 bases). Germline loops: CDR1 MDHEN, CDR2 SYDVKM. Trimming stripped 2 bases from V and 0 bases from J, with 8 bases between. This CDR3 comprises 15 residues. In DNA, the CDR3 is TGTGCCAGCAGTTTACCAGGGTATAGCAATCAGCCCCAGCATTTT. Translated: CASSLPGYSNQPQHF.

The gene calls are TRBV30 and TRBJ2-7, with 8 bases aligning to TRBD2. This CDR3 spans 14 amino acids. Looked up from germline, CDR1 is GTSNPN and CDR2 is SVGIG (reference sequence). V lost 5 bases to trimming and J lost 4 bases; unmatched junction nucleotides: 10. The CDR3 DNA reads TGTGCCTGGTTACCGGCTAGCGGGTTGTACGAGCAGTACTTC. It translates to CAWLPASGLYEQYF.

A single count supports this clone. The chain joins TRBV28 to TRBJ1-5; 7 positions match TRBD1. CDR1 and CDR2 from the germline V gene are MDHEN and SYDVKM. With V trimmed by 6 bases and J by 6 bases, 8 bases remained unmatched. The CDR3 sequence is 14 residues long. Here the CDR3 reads CASSQTGTLQPQHF. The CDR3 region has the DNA TGTGCCAGCAGCCAGACAGGGACTCTTCAGCCCCAGCATTTT.

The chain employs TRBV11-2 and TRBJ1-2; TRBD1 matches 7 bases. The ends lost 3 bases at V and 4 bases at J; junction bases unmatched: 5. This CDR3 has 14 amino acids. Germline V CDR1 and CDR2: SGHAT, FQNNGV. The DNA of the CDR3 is TGTGCCAGCAGCTTCGCCGGGACAGTCTATGGCTACACCTTC. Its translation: CASSFAGTVYGYTF.

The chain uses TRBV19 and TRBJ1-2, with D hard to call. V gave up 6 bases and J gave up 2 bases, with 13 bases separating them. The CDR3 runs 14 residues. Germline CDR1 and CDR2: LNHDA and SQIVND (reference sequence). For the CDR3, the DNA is TGTGCCAGTAGCAGGAGTTGGAGGAACTATGGCTACACCTTC. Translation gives CASSRSWRNYGYTF.

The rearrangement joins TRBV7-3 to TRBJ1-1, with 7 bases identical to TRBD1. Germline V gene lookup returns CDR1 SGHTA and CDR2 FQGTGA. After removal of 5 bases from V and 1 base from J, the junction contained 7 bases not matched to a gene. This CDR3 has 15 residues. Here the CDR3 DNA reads TGTGCCAGCAGCCTCCTAGGGGGCCAGAACACTGAAGCTTTCTTT. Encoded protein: CASSLLGGQNTEAFF. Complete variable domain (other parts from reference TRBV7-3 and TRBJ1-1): GAGVSQTPSNKVTEKGKYVELRCDPISGHTALYWYRQSLGQGPEFLIYFQGTGAADDSGLPNDRFFAVRPEGSVSTLKIQRTERGDSAVYLCASSLLGGQNTEAFFGQGTRLTVV.

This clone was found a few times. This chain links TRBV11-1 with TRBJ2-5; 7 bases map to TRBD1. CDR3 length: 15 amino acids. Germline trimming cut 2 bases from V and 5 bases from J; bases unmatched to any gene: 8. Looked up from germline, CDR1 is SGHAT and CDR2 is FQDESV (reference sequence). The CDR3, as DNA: TGTGCCAGCAGCTTACGGGCAACAGGGGAGGAGACCCAGTACTTC. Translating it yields CASSLRATGEETQYF.

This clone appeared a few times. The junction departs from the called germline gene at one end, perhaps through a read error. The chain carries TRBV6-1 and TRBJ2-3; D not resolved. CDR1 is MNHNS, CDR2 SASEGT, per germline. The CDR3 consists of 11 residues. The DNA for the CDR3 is TGTGCCAGCAGTGAAACCCCCATCAGCCTTTTT. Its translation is CASSETPISLF.

The CDR3 DNA follows: TGTGCCAGCTCACCTTCCCCGGGCAGGGGGACAGATACGCAGTATTTT. Encoded protein: CASSPSPGRGTDTQYF. The J gene is TRBJ2-3, the V gene TRBV18, with 7 bases aligning to TRBD1. This CDR3 contains 16 residues. The junction had 9 bases not matched to a gene; V was cut back by 3 bases and J by 3 bases. Germline CDR1 is KGHSH and CDR2 is LQKENI.

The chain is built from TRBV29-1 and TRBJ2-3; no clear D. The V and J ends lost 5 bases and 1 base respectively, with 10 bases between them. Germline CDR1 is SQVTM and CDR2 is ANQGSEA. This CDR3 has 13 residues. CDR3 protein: CSVTGIGTDTQYF. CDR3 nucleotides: TGCAGCGTTACCGGTATAGGCACAGATACGCAGTATTTT.